This TCR beta chain was found in a study of shared clonotypes between healthy human individuals. Study summary: Participating donors consisted of a couple of women and a few men aged 18 to 49.

The J segment lost 2 bases and the V segment lost 7 bases, leaving 10 bases of the junction unmatched. Germline-derived CDR1 and CDR2 are LNHDA and SQIVND (reference sequence). This CDR3 region has 16 residues. Profiled with immunoSEQ multiplex PCR; TCRdb holds only in-frame clones, not every one. The sample has 980,000 or so clones; more than 75% are singletons. The receptor was isolated from a man aged 18 to 30 in good health. The sequencing sample was made of memory CD4+ T cells sorted from blood. The subset was: CD45RA-negative fraction. This sequence joins TRBV19 and TRBJ1-2, with 10 bases fitting TRBD1. In nucleotides, the CDR3 is TGTGCCAGTACCCCTAGGACAGGGGGGAAGAACTATGGCTACACCTTC. Translated: CASTPRTGGKNYGYTF. The variable domain in full, completed from reference TRBV19 and TRBJ1-2, reads DGGITQSPKYLFRKEGQNVTLSCEQNLNHDAMYWYRQDPGQGLRLIYYSQIVNDFQKGDIAEGYSVSREKKESFPLTVTSAQKNPTAFYLCASTPRTGGKNYGYTFGSGTRLTVV.